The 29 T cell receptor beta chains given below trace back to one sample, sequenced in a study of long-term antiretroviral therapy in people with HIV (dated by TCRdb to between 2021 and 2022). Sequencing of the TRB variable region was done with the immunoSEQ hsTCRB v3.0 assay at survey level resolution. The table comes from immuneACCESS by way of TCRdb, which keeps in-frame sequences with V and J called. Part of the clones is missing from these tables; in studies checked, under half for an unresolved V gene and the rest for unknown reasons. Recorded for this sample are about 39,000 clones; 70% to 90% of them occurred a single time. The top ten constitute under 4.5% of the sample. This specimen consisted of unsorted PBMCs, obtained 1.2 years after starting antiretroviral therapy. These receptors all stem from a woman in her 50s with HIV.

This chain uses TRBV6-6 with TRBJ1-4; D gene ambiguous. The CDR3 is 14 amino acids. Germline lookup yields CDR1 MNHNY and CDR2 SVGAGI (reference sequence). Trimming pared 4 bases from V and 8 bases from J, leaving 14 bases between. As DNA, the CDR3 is TGTGCCAGCAGTTCAGGAAGGGAGTTCGAAAAACTGTTTTTT. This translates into CASSSGREFEKLFF.

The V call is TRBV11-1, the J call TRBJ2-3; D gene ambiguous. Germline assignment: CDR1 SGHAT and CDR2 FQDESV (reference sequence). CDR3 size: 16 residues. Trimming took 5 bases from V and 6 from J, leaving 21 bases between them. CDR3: CASSRRLASILDTQYF. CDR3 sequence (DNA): TGTGCCAGCAGCCGACGACTGGCTTCGATTCTCGATACGCAGTATTTT.

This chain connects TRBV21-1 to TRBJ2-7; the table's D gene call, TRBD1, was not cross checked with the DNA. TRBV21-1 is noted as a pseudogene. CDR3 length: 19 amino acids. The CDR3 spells CASKFISRGLRPLSYEQYF. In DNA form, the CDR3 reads TGTGCCAGCAAGTTCATTAGCAGGGGGCTTAGGCCCCTCTCCTACGAGCAGTACTTC.

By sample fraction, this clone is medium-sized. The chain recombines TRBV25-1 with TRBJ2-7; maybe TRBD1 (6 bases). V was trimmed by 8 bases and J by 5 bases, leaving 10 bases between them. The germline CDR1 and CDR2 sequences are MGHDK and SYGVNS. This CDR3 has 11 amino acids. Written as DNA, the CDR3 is TGTGCCAGCGCTCCAGGGGACGAGCAGTACTTC. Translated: CASAPGDEQYF.

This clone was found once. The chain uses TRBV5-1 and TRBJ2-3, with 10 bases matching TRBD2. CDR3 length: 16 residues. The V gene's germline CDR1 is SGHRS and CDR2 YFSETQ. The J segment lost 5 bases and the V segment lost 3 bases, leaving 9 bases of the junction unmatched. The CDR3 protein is CASSSNEAGGRDTQYF. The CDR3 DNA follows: TGCGCCAGCAGCTCCAACGAAGCGGGGGGGAGAGATACGCAGTATTTT.

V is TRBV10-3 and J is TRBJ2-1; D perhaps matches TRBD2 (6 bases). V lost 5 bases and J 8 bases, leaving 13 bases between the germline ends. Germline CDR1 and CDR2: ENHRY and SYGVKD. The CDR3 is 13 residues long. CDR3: CAISIAEVDEQFF. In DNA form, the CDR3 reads TGTGCCATCAGTATAGCGGAGGTCGATGAGCAGTTCTTC.

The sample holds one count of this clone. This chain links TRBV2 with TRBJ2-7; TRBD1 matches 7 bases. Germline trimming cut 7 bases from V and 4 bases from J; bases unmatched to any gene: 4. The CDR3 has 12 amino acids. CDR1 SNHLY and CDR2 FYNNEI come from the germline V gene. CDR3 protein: CASTLQGYEQYF. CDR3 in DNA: TGTGCCAGCACTTTACAGGGGTACGAGCAGTACTTC.

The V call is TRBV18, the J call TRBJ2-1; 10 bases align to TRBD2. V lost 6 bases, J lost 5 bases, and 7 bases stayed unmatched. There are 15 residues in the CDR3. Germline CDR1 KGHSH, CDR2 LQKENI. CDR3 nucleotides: TGTGCCAGCTCTATAGCGGGGGGCTCGAACAATGAGCAGTTCTTC. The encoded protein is CASSIAGGSNNEQFF.

The CDR3 sequence is CASSQSGGANEQFF. CDR3 coding DNA: TGTGCCAGCAGCCAAAGCGGGGGGGCCAATGAGCAGTTCTTC. V is TRBV7-3 and J is TRBJ2-1; 10 nucleotides agree with TRBD2. J was trimmed by 6 bases and V by 5 bases; bases with no gene match: 4. The length of the CDR3 is 14 residues. Germline V lookup: CDR1 SGHTA, CDR2 FQGTGA. Full variable domain (missing parts from reference TRBV7-3 and TRBJ2-1): GAGVSQTPSNKVTEKGKYVELRCDPISGHTALYWYRQSLGQGPEFLIYFQGTGAADDSGLPNDRFFAVRPEGSVSTLKIQRTERGDSAVYLCASSQSGGANEQFFGPGTRLTVL.

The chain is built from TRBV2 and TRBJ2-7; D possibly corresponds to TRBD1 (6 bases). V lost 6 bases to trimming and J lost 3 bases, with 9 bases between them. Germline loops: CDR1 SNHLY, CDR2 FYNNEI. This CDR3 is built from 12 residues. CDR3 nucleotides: TGTGCCAGCAGCGCGGACAGCTACGAGCAGTACTTC. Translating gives CASSADSYEQYF. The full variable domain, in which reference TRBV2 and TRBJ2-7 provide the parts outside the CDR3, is EPEVTQTPSHQVTQMGQEVILRCVPISNHLYFYWYRQILGQKVEFLVSFYNNEISEKSEIFDDQFSVERPDGSNFTLKIRSTKLEDSAMYFCASSADSYEQYFGPGTRLTVT.

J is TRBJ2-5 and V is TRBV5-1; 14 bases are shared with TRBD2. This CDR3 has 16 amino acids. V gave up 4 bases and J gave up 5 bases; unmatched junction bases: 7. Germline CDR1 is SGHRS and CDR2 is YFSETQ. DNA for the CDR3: TGCGCCAGCAGCGAGACTAGCGGGGGGGCCGGGGAGACCCAGTACTTC. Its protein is CASSETSGGAGETQYF.

The CDR3 loop is CASSEGAGSNEKLFF. The CDR3 DNA sequence: TGTGCCAGCAGTGAGGGCGCGGGTTCTAATGAAAAACTGTTTTTT. This chain connects TRBV6-1 to TRBJ1-4, with D hard to call. The CDR3 sequence is 15 residues long. V was clipped by 3 bases and J by 3 bases, with 11 bases between them. Germline CDR1 reads MNHNS; CDR2 reads SASEGT.

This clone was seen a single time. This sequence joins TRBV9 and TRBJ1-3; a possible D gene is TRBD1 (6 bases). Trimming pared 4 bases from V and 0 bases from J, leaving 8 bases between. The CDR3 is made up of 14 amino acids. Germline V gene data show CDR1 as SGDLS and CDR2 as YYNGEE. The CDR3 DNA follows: TGTGCCAGCAGCCTACAGGGCTCTGGAAACACCATATATTTT. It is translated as CASSLQGSGNTIYF.

CDR3 DNA: TGCGCCAGCAGCCAAGATTGGGATTCGGGACAGGGGGTTCACTATGGCTACACCTTC. It specifies CASSQDWDSGQGVHYGYTF. The J gene is TRBJ1-2, the V gene TRBV4-3; 11 nucleotides agree with TRBD1. V trimming: 0 bases; J trimming: 3 bases; junction bases outside the gene matches: 12. The CDR3 has 19 amino acids. The germline V gene has CDR1 LGHNA and CDR2 YSLEER.

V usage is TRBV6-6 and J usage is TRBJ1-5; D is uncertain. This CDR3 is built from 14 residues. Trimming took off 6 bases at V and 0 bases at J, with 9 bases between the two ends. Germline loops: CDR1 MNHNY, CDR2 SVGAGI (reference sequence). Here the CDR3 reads CASRIAGSNQPQHF. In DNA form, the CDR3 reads TGTGCCAGCAGGATTGCGGGTAGCAATCAGCCCCAGCATTTT.

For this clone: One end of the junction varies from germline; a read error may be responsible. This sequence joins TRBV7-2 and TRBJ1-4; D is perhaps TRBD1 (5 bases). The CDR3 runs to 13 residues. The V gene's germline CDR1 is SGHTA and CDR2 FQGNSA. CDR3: CASSLVSWDLPIF. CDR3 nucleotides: TGTGCCAGCAGCTTAGTTTCCTGGGACCTGCCGATTTTT. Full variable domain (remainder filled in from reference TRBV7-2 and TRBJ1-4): GAGVSQSPSNKVTEKGKDVELRCDPISGHTALYWYRQSLGQGLEFLIYFQGNSAPDKSGLPSDRFSAERTGGSVSTLTIQRTQQEDSAVYLCASSLVSWDLPIFGSGTQLSVL.

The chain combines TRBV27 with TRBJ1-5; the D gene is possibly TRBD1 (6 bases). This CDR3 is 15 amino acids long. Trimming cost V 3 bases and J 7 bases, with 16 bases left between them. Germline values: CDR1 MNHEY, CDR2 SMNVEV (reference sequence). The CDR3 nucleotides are TGTGCCAGCAGTTTTGGGGGGGCGCGAGGCCAGCCCCAGCATTTT. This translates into CASSFGGARGQPQHF.

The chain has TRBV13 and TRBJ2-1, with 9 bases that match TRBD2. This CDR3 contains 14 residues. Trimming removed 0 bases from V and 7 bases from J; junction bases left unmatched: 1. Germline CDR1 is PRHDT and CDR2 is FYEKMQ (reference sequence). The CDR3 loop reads CASSLGLAGNEQFF. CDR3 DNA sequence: TGTGCCAGCAGCTTAGGGCTAGCGGGGAATGAGCAGTTCTTC.

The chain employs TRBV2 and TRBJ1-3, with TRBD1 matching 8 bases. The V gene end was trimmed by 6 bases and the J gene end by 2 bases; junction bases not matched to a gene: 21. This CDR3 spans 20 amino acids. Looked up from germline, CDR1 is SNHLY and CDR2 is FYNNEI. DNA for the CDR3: TGTGCCAGCAGGGAGACAGGGGCTGGGGGGGGTGTACCTCCTGGAAACACCATATATTTT. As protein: CASRETGAGGGVPPGNTIYF. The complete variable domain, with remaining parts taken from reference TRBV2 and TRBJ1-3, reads EPEVTQTPSHQVTQMGQEVILRCVPISNHLYFYWYRQILGQKVEFLVSFYNNEISEKSEIFDDQFSVERPDGSNFTLKIRSTKLEDSAMYFCASRETGAGGGVPPGNTIYFGEGSWLTVV.

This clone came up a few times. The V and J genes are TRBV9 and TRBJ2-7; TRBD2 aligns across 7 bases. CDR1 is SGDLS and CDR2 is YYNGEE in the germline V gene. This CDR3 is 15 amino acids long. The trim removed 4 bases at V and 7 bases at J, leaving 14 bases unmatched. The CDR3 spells CASSPKAGLRGEQYF. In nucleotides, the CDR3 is TGTGCCAGCAGCCCAAAAGCGGGGCTAAGGGGAGAGCAGTACTTC.

The CDR3 nucleotides read TGTGCCAGCATACGAACGGACAGAAACATTCAGTACTTC. This translates into CASIRTDRNIQYF. The chain is built from TRBV2 and TRBJ2-4; perhaps TRBD1 as D (6 bases). There are 13 residues in the CDR3. Germline assignment: CDR1 SNHLY and CDR2 FYNNEI. With 7 bases removed from V and 6 bases from J, the gap between germline ends came to 13 bases.

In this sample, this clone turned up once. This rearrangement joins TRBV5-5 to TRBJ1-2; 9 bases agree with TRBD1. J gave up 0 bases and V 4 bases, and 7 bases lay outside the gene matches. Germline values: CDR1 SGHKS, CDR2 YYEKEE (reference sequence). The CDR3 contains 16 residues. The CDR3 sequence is CASSPGQGSANYGYTF. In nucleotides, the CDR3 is TGTGCCAGCAGCCCGGGACAGGGATCAGCTAACTATGGCTACACCTTC.

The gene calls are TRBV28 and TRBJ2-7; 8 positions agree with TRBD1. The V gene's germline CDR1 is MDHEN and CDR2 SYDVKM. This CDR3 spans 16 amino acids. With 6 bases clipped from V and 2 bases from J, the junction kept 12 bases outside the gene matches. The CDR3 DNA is TGTGCCAGCAGCGATCTCCGGGACAGGTCTCCCTACGAGCAGTACTTC. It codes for CASSDLRDRSPYEQYF.

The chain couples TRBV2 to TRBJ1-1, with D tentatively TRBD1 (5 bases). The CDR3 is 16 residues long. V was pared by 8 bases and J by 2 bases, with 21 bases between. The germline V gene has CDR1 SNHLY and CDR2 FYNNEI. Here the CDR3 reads CASSISGIAYNTEAFF. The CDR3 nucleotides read TGTGCCAGCTCAATTTCAGGGATCGCTTACAACACTGAAGCTTTCTTT.

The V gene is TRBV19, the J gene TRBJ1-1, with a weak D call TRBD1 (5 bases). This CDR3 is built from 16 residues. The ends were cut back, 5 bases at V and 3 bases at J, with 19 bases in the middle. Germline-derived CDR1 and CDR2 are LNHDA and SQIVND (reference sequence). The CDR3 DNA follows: TGTGCCAGTAGTTTCCTTTGGGGGGGAGGGGACACTGAAGCTTTCTTT. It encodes CASSFLWGGGDTEAFF.

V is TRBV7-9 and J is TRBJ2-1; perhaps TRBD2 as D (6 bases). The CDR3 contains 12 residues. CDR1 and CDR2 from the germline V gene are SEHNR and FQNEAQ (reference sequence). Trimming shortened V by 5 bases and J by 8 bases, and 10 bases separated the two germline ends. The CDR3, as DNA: TGTGCCAGCAGCGGGGGGAGCGATGAGCAGTTCTTC. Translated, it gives CASSGGSDEQFF.

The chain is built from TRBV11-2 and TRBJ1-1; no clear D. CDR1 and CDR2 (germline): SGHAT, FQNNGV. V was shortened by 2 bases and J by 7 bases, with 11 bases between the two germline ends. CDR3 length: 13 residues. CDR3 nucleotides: TGTGCCAGCAGCTTATACGGCTTTGGTGAAGCTTTCTTT. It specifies CASSLYGFGEAFF.

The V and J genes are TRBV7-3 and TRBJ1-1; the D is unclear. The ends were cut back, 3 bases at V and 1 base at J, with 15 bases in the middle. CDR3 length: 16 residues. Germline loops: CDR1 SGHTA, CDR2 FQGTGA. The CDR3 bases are TGTGCCAGCAGCTTCCCCTCACGCCGACAGAACACTGAAGCTTTCTTT. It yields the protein CASSFPSRRQNTEAFF.

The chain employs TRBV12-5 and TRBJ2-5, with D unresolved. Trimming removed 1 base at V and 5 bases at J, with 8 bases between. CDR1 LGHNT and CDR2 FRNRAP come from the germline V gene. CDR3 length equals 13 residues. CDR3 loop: CASGLGGMETQYF. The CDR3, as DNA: TGTGCTAGTGGTTTGGGGGGTATGGAGACCCAGTACTTC.